The next 3 T cell receptor delta chains were all read from a single sample in a study of γδ T cells in repeated Plasmodium falciparum infection. Flow sorting of PBMC yielded separate Vgamma9/Vdelta2+ and Vdelta2-negative gammadelta T cell populations for bulk repertoire analysis. TCRdb reprocessed the multiplex PCR reads through CATT. Counted here are about 57,000 delta-chain clones, approximately 1.5% occurring once; the ten biggest clones make up approximately 16%. The specimen sequenced was gamma-delta T cells from blood. The receptors were sampled from a pool of human donors (malaria-infected and uninfected, not separated).

A remark on this clone: A read error likely explains this, since a far larger clone differs by one base. At the DNA level, this CDR3 is encoded by other sequences in the same sample as well. The V call is TRDV3, the J call TRDJ1; 13 nucleotides match TRDD3. The CDR3 totals 24 residues. Germline V lookup: CDR1 TVYSNPD, CDR2 GDNSRS (reference sequence). CDR3 loop: CALPMSPSTGGYAYPKTYTDKLIF. The CDR3, as DNA: TGCGCCTTACCAATGTCCCCCTCAACTGGGGGATACGCGTATCCAAAAACGTACACCGATAAACTCATCTTT.

This clone was observed a few times. The protein in TCRdb stems from a much larger clone and differs at residue 13 from this DNA's translation, likely a read error; here the protein is translated from the DNA. The chain couples TRDV1 to TRDJ1; 7 nucleotides line up with TRDD3. The J gene, missing from TCRdb, was assigned here through DNA to germline matching. The germline gives CDR1 TSWWSYY, CDR2 QGS. The CDR3 contains 22 residues. Trimming cost V 0 bases and J 2 bases; bases outside gene matches: 24. The CDR3 region is CALGELQILWRTEGYLTDKLIF. DNA of the CDR3: TGTGCTCTTGGGGAACTTCAGATCCTATGGAGAACTGAGGGATACCTTACCGATAAACTCATCTTT.

Many counts were recorded for this clone. A much larger clonotype is one base distant, so this may be a read error. This rearrangement joins TRDV3 to TRDJ1, with D uncertain. Germline lookup yields CDR1 TVYSNPD and CDR2 GDNSRS (reference sequence). V lost 2 bases, J lost 4 bases, and 20 bases lay in between. This CDR3 has 15 amino acids. CDR3 nucleotide sequence: TGTGCCTTTTCGGACTTACCACCCTTTGGCGATAAACTCATCTTT. This codes for CAFSDLPPFGDKLIF.